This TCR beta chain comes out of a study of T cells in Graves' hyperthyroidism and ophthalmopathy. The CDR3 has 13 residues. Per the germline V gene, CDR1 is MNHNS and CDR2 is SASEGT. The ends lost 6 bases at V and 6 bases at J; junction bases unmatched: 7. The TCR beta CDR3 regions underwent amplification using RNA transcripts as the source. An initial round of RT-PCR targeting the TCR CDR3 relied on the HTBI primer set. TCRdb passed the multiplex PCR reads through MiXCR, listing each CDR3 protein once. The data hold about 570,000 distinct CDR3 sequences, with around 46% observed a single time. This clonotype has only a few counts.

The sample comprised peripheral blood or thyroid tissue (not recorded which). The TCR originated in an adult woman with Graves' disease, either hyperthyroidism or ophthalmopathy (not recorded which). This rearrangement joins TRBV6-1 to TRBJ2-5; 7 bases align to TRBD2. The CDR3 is CASRESGTKTQYF. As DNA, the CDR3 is TGTGCCAGCAGAGAAAGCGGGACCAAGACCCAGTACTTC.